This T cell receptor beta chain is drawn from a study of T cell repertoires in cytomegalovirus infection. Study information: An indication of both CMV infection and matching HLA type came from public TCR beta signatures.

This clonotype has just a few counts. Its specificity is not known. MiXCR, applied by TCRdb to the reads, yields one record per CDR3 protein. The sample carries 700,000 to 850,000 distinct CDR3 sequences, 30% to 35% recorded once. Germline V CDR1 and CDR2: LNHDA, SQIVND (reference sequence). The CDR3 loop spans 14 amino acids. V shed 7 bases and J 0 bases; nucleotides not matched to a gene: 4. V and J are TRBV19 and TRBJ2-7, with TRBD1 identical over 9 bases. The clonotype comes from a human donor in good health (CMV status not recorded). Some clones in this sample may be carry-over from other donors' samples. The sample in question was cultured CD8+ T cells from PBMCs, obtained from culture after CMV antigen stimulation. CDR3 in amino acids: CASTGTGSSYEQYF. The CDR3 DNA sequence: TGTGCCAGTACCGGGACAGGGAGCTCCTACGAGCAGTACTTC.